The clone carrying this T cell receptor beta chain was counted only a few times. The record originates from a study of T-cell memory formation after mild COVID-19. About the research overall: Largely donor-specific TCR clusters were found.

MiXCR was run by TCRdb on the 5' RACE reads, yielding one entry per CDR3 protein. The table has 430,000 or so distinct CDR3 sequences, about 23% seen once; the top ten hold approximately 13%. Trimming stripped 6 bases from V and 8 bases from J, with 14 bases between. Germline CDR1 and CDR2: SNHLY and FYNNEI. This CDR3 is built from 13 residues. The receptor comes from an adult woman who had mild COVID-19 (a few samples of this study predate the infection). Cell type and time point are not known. The chain recombines TRBV2 with TRBJ2-1; D gene uncertain. Sequencing input: PBMCs or a T cell subset sorted from them (not recorded which). This CDR3 reads CASSALPLDEQFF. The CDR3, as DNA: TGTGCCAGCAGCGCCCTACCTTTGGATGAGCAGTTCTTC.